These 12 T cell receptor beta chains came from one sample sequenced in a study of T cell responses to AZD1222 COVID-19 vaccine. Only in-frame clones appear in the TCRdb table, and some are missing; sequencing was by immunoSEQ multiplex PCR. The table lists around 99,000 clones, more than 75% of them singletons. The specimen was peripheral blood, collected on day 0 of AZD1222 vaccination. The origin of the receptors is an adult in good health.

V is TRBV2 and J is TRBJ1-1; no reliable D call. Trimming removed 3 bases at V and 7 bases at J, with 9 bases between. This CDR3 has 12 residues. Germline CDR1 and CDR2: SNHLY and FYNNEI. The CDR3: CASSEGGVEAFF. The CDR3, as DNA: TGTGCCAGCAGTGAGGGTGGGGTTGAAGCTTTCTTT.

This chain links TRBV5-6 with TRBJ1-5, with 7 bases lining up with TRBD1. The CDR3 is made up of 16 amino acids. CDR1 and CDR2 from the germline V gene are SGHDT and YYEEEE. Trimming at V came to 2 bases and at J to 6 bases, leaving 11 bases not matched to a gene. CDR3 region: CASSFQRGTVGQPQHF. CDR3 nucleotides: TGTGCCAGCAGCTTTCAACGTGGGACAGTCGGTCAGCCCCAGCATTTT.

To note about this clone: In the same sample, other DNA sequences code for this CDR3. The V gene is TRBV5-1, the J gene TRBJ2-1, with D possibly matching TRBD1 (6 bases). The V and J ends lost 0 bases and 2 bases respectively, with 6 bases between them. The CDR3 loop spans 14 amino acids. The germline V gene encodes CDR1 SGHRS and CDR2 YFSETQ. The CDR3 coding sequence is TGCGCCAGCAGCTTGGGACAGGCCTACAATGAGCAGTTCTTC. Its translation is CASSLGQAYNEQFF.

The chain has TRBV14 and TRBJ1-4; D not certain. V dropped 1 base and J dropped 8 bases, with 14 bases sitting between them. In germline, CDR1 is SGHDN, CDR2 FVKESK. The CDR3 consists of 15 residues. The CDR3, as DNA: TGTGCCAGCAGCCAAGTCGGAGGGAAGAAAGAAAAACTGTTTTTT. Translating it yields CASSQVGGKKEKLFF.

This chain connects TRBV24-1 to TRBJ2-1; 10 bases fit TRBD1. Germline V CDR1 and CDR2: KGHDR, SFDVKD. J lost 7 bases, V lost 4 bases, and 12 bases had no gene match. This CDR3 contains 17 residues. This CDR3 is CATSDPRRQGARNEQFF. The CDR3 coding sequence is TGTGCCACCAGTGACCCACGTAGACAGGGGGCTCGGAATGAGCAGTTCTTC.

The rearrangement uses TRBV13 and TRBJ1-2, with a tentative D call TRBD1 (6 bases). From germline, CDR1 is PRHDT and CDR2 FYEKMQ (reference sequence). Trimming removed 2 bases from V and 0 bases from J, with 16 bases in between. This CDR3 spans 17 amino acids. DNA of the CDR3: TGTGCCAGCAGCTTATGGGCAGGGGTGGGCCCTAACTATGGCTACACCTTC. Its protein product is CASSLWAGVGPNYGYTF.

The chain employs TRBV6-6 and TRBJ1-2, with D uncertain. The CDR3 length is 13 residues. V lost 4 bases and J 6 bases, leaving 12 bases between the germline ends. From germline, CDR1 is MNHNY and CDR2 SVGAGI (reference sequence). The CDR3, as DNA: TGTGCCAGCAGTTCCACAGTAGGAAATGGCTACACCTTC. It yields the protein CASSSTVGNGYTF.

The sample holds one count of this clone. The rearrangement joins TRBV24-1 to TRBJ2-3, with 7 positions matching TRBD2. V shed 9 bases and J 2 bases; nucleotides not matched to a gene: 7. CDR1 is KGHDR, CDR2 SFDVKD, per germline. The CDR3 is 14 residues long. The CDR3 bases are TGTGCCACCTCCCGAGGACTAGACACAGATACGCAGTATTTT. It codes for CATSRGLDTDTQYF.

The chain employs TRBV7-9 and TRBJ1-2, with D perhaps matching TRBD1 (6 bases). CDR3 length: 14 residues. CDR1 and CDR2 from the germline V gene are SEHNR and FQNEAQ (reference sequence). V was trimmed by 4 bases and J by 3 bases, leaving 12 bases between them. CDR3: CASSSLDRDYGYTF. The CDR3 DNA sequence: TGTGCCAGCAGCTCCCTGGACAGAGACTATGGCTACACCTTC.

The CDR3 protein is CASSQEFGTGGYEQYF. The CDR3 DNA sequence: TGCGCCAGCAGCCAAGAATTTGGGACAGGGGGCTACGAGCAGTACTTC. This chain links TRBV4-3 with TRBJ2-7; 11 bases are a match to TRBD1. Germline values: CDR1 LGHNA, CDR2 YSLEER. There are 16 residues in the CDR3. After removal of 0 bases from V and 3 bases from J, the junction contained 4 bases not matched to a gene.

The chain recombines TRBV19 with TRBJ2-7; D may be TRBD1 (6 bases). Germline V CDR1 and CDR2: LNHDA, SQIVND (reference sequence). Between the trimmed V and J ends, which lost 3 bases and 1 base, there was a span of 13 bases. The CDR3 has 15 amino acids. This CDR3 reads CASSMGAGESYEQYF. The CDR3 DNA reads as TGTGCCAGTAGTATGGGGGCTGGGGAGTCCTACGAGCAGTACTTC.

The gene calls are TRBV5-6 and TRBJ2-7, with D perhaps TRBD1 (6 bases). Germline V gene sequence: CDR1 SGHDT, CDR2 YYEEEE. This CDR3 has 15 amino acids. The V end lost 4 bases, the J end lost 2 bases, and 16 bases lay between the germline ends. CDR3 in DNA: TGTGCCAGCAGCCCGGCGACAGGTTCCCCCTACGAGCAGTACTTC. It codes for CASSPATGSPYEQYF.